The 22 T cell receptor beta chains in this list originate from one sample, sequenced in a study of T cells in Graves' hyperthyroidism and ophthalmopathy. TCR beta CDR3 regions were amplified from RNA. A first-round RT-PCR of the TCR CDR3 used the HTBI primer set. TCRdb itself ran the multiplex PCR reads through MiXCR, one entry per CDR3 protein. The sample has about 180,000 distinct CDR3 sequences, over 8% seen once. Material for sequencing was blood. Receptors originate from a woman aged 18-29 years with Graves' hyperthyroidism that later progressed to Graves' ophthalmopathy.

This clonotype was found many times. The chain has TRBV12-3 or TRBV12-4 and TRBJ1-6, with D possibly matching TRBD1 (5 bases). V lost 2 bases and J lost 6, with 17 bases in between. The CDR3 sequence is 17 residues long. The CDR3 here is CASSLNSGMGGNSPLHF. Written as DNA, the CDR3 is TGTGCCAGCAGTTTAAACTCGGGAATGGGGGGTAATTCACCCCTCCACTTT.

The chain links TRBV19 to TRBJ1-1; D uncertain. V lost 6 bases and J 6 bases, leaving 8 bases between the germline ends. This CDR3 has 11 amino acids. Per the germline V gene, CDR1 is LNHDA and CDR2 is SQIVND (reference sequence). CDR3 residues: CASRSGSEAFF. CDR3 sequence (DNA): TGTGCCAGTAGGTCGGGGTCTGAAGCTTTCTTT.

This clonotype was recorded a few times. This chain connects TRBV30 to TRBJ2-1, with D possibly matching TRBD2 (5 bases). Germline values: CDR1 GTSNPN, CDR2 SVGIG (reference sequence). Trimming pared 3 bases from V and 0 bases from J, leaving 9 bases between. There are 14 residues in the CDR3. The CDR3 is CAWRGESSYNEQFF. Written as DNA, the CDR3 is TGTGCCTGGAGGGGAGAGAGCTCCTACAATGAGCAGTTCTTC.

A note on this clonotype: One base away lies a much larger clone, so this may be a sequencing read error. The CDR3 DNA is TGTGCCAGCAGTGATCGGGGACTAGCGGGGGCCAGCACAGATACGCAGTATTTT. Translation: CASSDRGLAGASTDTQYF. This chain connects TRBV2 to TRBJ2-3; 14 bases line up with TRBD2. The CDR3 runs 18 residues. J lost 0 bases, V lost 3 bases, and 5 bases had no gene match. Germline CDR1 SNHLY, CDR2 FYNNEI.

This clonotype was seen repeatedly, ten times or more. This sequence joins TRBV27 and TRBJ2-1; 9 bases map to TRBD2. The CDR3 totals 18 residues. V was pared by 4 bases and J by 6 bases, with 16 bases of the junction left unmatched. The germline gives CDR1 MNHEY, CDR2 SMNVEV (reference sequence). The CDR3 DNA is TGTGCCAGCAGTTCCCCCAGCTTTGCGGGAGGGAATTTCAATGAGCAGTTCTTC. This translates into CASSSPSFAGGNFNEQFF.

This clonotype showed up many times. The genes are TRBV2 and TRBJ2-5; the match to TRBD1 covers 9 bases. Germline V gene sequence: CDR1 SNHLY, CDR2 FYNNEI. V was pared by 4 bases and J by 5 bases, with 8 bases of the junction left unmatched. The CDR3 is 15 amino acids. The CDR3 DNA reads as TGTGCCAGCAGTGCCCAGGACAGGGGATTGGAGACCCAGTACTTC. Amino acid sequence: CASSAQDRGLETQYF. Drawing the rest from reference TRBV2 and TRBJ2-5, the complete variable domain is EPEVTQTPSHQVTQMGQEVILRCVPISNHLYFYWYRQILGQKVEFLVSFYNNEISEKSEIFDDQFSVERPDGSNFTLKIRSTKLEDSAMYFCASSAQDRGLETQYFGPGTRLLVL.

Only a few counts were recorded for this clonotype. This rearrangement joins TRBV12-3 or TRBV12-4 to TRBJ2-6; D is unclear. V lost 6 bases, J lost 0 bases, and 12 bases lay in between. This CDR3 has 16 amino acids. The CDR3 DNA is TGTGCCAGCAGGTTTAGACTGAGCTCTGGGGCCAACGTCCTGACTTTC. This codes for CASRFRLSSGANVLTF.

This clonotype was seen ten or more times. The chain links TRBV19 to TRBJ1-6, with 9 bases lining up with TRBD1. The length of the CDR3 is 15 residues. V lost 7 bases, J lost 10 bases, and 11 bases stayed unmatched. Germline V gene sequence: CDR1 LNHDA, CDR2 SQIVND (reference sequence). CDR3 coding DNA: TGTGCCAGTAACCCAGCGGACAGGGGAGGATCACCCCTCCACTTT. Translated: CASNPADRGGSPLHF. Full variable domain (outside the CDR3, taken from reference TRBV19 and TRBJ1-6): DGGITQSPKYLFRKEGQNVTLSCEQNLNHDAMYWYRQDPGQGLRLIYYSQIVNDFQKGDIAEGYSVSREKKESFPLTVTSAQKNPTAFYLCASNPADRGGSPLHFGNGTRLTVT.

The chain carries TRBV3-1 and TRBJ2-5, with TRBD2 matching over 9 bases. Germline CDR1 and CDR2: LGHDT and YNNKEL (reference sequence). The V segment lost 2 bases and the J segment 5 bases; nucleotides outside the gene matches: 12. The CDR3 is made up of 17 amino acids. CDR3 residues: CASSQPQGGGATETQYF. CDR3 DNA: TGTGCCAGCAGCCAACCCCAGGGCGGGGGGGCGACTGAGACCCAGTACTTC.

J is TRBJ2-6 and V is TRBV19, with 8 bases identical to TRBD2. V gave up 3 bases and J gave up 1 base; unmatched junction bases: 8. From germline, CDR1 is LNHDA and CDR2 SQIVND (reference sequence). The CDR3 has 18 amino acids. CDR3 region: CASSISLIAGSGANVLTF. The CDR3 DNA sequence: TGTGCCAGTAGTATCTCCCTCATAGCGGGGTCTGGGGCCAACGTCCTGACTTTC.

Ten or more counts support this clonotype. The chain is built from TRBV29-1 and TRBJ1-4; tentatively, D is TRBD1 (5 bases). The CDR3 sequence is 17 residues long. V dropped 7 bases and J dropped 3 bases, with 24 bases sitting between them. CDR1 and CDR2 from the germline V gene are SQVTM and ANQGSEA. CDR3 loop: CSALLGRLDGPNEKLFF. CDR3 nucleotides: TGCAGCGCCTTACTGGGACGGTTGGACGGCCCTAATGAAAAACTGTTTTTT.

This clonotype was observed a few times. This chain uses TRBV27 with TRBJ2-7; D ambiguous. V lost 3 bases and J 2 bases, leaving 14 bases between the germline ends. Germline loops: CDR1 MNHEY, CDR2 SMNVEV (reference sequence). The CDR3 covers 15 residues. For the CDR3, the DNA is TGTGCCAGCAGTTTGTCGGGTCCTCCTACCTACGAGCAGTACTTC. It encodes CASSLSGPPTYEQYF.

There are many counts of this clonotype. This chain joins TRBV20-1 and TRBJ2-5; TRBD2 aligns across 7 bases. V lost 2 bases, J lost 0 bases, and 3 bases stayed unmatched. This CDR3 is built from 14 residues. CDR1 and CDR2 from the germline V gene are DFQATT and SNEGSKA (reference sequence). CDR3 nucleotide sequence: TGCAGTGCTAGACGCGGGAGCAACCAAGAGACCCAGTACTTC. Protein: CSARRGSNQETQYF.

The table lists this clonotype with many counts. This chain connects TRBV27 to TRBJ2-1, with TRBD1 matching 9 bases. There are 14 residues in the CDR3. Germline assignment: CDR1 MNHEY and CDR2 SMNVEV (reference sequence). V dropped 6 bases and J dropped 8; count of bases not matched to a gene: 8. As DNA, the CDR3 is TGTGCCAGCAGAAACCCGGACAGGGGCGATGAGCAGTTCTTC. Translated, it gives CASRNPDRGDEQFF.

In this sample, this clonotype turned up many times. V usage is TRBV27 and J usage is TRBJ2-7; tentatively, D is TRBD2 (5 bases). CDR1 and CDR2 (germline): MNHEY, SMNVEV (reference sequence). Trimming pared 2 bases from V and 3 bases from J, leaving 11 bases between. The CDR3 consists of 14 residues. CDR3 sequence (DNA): TGTGCCAGCAGTTTACGGAGGCCGCTCTACGAGCAGTACTTC. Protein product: CASSLRRPLYEQYF.

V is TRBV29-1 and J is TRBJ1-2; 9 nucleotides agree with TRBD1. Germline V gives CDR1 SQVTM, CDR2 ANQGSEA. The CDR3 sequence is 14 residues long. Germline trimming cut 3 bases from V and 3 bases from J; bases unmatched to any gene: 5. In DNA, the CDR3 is TGCAGCGTTGAGGGACAGGGTGGGGACTATGGCTACACCTTC. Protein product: CSVEGQGGDYGYTF.

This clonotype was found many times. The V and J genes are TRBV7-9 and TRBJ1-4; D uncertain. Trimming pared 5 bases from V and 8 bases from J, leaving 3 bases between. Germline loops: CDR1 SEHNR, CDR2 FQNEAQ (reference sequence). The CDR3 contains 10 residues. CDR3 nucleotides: TGTGCCAGCAGCGGAGAAAAACTGTTTTTT. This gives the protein CASSGEKLFF.

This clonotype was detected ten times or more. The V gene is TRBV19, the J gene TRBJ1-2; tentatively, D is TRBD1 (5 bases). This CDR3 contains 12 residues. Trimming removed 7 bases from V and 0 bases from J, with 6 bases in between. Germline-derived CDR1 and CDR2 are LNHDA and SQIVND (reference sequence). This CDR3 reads CASMTANYGYTF. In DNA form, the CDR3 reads TGTGCCAGTATGACAGCTAACTATGGCTACACCTTC.

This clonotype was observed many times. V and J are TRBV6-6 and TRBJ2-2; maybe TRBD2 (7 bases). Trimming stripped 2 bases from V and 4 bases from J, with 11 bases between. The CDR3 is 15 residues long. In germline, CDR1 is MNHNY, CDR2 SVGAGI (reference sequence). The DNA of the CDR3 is TGTGCCAGCAGTTACGGGGGGGCAGGCACCGGGGAGCTGTTTTTT. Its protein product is CASSYGGAGTGELFF.

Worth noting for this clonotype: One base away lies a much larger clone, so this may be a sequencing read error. The CDR3 spells CASSQSLTLNTEALF. The CDR3 DNA follows: TGTGCCAGCAGCCAAAGCCTTACCCTGAACACTGAAGCTCTCTTT. The chain is built from TRBV3-1 and TRBJ1-1; D is unresolved. This CDR3 is built from 15 residues. Germline CDR1 reads LGHDT; CDR2 reads YNNKEL (reference sequence).

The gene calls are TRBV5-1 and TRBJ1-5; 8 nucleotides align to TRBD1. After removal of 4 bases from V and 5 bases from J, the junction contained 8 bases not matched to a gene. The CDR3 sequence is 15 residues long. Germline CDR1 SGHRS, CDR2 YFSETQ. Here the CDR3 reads CASSPRTGRDQPQHF. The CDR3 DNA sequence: TGCGCCAGCAGCCCTAGGACAGGGAGGGATCAGCCCCAGCATTTT.

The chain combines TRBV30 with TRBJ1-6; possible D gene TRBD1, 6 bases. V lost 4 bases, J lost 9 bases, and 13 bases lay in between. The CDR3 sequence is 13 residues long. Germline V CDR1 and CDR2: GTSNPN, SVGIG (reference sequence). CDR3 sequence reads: CAWNPRGVSPLHF. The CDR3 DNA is TGTGCCTGGAACCCCAGGGGCGTTTCACCCCTCCACTTT.